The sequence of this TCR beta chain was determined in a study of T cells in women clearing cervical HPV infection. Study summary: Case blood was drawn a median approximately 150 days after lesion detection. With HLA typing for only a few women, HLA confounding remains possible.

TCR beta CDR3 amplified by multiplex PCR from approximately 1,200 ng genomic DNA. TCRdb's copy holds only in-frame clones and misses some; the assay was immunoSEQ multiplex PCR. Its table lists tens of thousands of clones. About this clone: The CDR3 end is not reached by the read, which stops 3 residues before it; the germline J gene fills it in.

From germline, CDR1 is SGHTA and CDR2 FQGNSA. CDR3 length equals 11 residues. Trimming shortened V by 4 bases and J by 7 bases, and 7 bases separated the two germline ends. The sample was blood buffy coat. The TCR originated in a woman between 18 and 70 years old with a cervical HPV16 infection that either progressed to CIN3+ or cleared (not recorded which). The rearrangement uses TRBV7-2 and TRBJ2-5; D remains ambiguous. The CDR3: CASSYVGTQYF. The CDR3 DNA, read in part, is TGTGCCAGCAGCTACGTCGGGACC.